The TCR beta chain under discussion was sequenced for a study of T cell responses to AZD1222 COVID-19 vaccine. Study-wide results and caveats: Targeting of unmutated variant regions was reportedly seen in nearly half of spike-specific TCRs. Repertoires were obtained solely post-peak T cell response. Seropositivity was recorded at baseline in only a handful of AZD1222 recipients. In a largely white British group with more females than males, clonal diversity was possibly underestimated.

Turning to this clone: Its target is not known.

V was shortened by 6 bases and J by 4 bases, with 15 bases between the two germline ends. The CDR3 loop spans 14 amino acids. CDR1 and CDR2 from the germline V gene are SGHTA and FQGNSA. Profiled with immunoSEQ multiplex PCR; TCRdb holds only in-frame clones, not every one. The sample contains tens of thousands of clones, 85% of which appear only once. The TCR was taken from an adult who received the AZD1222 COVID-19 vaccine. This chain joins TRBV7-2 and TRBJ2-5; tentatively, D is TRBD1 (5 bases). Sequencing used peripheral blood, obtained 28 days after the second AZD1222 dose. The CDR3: CASRPAGAGETQYF. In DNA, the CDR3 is TGTGCCAGCAGACCAGCTGGGGCTGGAGAGACCCAGTACTTC.